Listed below are T cell receptor beta chains from one sample, sequenced in a study of OX40 agonist ivuxolimab in advanced cancers. Produced via immunoSEQ multiplex PCR; TCRdb's table is partial and in-frame only. This table holds about 77,000 clones, roughly nine tenths found once. Sequences were derived from CD4+ or CD8+ T cells sorted from blood, sampled in a trial of the OX40 agonist ivuxolimab. These receptors originate from an adult with an advanced solid tumor such as melanoma, head and neck, liver or kidney cancer. The conserved cysteine and the conserved F or W are not part of the CDR3 here.

v_call: TRBV28
j_call: TRBJ2-3
cdr3_aa: ASSLSHSTDTQY

v_call: TRBV21-1
j_call: TRBJ2-1
cdr3_aa: ASSPRRRQGDYNEQF

v_call: TRBV10-3
j_call: TRBJ2-7
cdr3_aa: AISETGLAGDEQY

v_call: TRBV5-1
j_call: TRBJ1-3
cdr3_aa: ASSLAGGGRNTIY

v_call: TRBV7-8
j_call: TRBJ2-5
cdr3_aa: ASSFRTSGREETQY

v_call: TRBV11-2
j_call: TRBJ2-2
cdr3_aa: ASSLDTGELF

v_call: TRBV28
j_call: TRBJ1-3
cdr3_aa: ASSLWGGNTIY

v_call: TRBV6-1
j_call: TRBJ2-7
cdr3_aa: ASSEKGGDSPYEQY

v_call: TRBV19
j_call: TRBJ2-5
cdr3_aa: ASSPGEAETQY

v_call: TRBV6-5
j_call: TRBJ2-3
cdr3_aa: ASSWGVPTDTQY

v_call: TRBV28
j_call: TRBJ1-1
cdr3_aa: ASSLKGSNTEAF